This T cell receptor (beta chain) comes out of a study of T cell repertoires in cytomegalovirus infection. Each CDR3 protein gets one entry after TCRdb re-called the reads with MiXCR. This table has a few hundred thousand distinct CDR3 sequences, roughly 34% appearing once. Trimming took off 6 bases at V and 6 bases at J, with 14 bases between the two ends. The CDR3 is 13 amino acids. About this clonotype itself: The antigen is unknown.

The material was cultured PBMCs, obtained from culture after CMV antigen stimulation. This sequence joins TRBV12-3 or TRBV12-4 and TRBJ1-2; a weak D match, TRBD1 (5 bases). The clonotype originates from a human donor in good health (CMV status not recorded). Some clones in this sample may be carry-over from other donors' samples. The CDR3 sequence is CASSPAGRDGYTF. The CDR3 coding sequence is TGTGCCAGCAGCCCCGCCGGCAGGGATGGCTACACCTTC.